The 31 T cell receptor beta chains presented below share a single source sample, sequenced in a study of radiotherapy plus CTLA-4 blockade in lung cancer. Sequencing used immunoSEQ multiplex PCR; TCRdb keeps in-frame clones, though not all of them. The repertoire includes some 96,000 clones, almost 90% of them detected once, and about 5.3% sits in the top ten. The sample consisted of peripheral blood, taken from a patient treated with radiotherapy plus ipilimumab. All receptors derive from a human donor with non-small cell lung cancer that progressed on radiotherapy plus ipilimumab.

The chain recombines TRBV4-1 with TRBJ1-6, with D unclear. CDR3 length: 14 amino acids. Germline assignment: CDR1 MGHRA and CDR2 YSYEKL. Trimming removed 3 bases from V and 7 bases from J, with 10 bases in between. CDR3 in amino acids: CASSQYLGNSPLHF. CDR3 DNA sequence: TGCGCCAGCAGCCAGTATCTGGGAAATTCACCCCTCCACTTT.

The chain combines TRBV5-1 with TRBJ1-2; D may be TRBD1 (5 bases). The germline V gene has CDR1 SGHRS and CDR2 YFSETQ. V dropped 4 bases and J dropped 5 bases, with 15 bases sitting between them. The CDR3 extends over 14 amino acids. The CDR3 DNA sequence: TGCGCCAGCAGCCGAGATGCAGGGCGGTATGGCTACACCTTC. This codes for CASSRDAGRYGYTF.

The chain recombines TRBV2 with TRBJ2-5, with D perhaps matching TRBD2 (5 bases). In germline, CDR1 is SNHLY, CDR2 FYNNEI. CDR3 size: 12 residues. V was pared by 6 bases and J by 5 bases, with 10 bases between. In nucleotides, the CDR3 is TGTGCCAGCAGGGCGGGCGGGGAGACCCAGTACTTC. Protein: CASRAGGETQYF.

The chain uses TRBV5-4 and TRBJ1-2; D unresolved. Trimming pared 0 bases from V and 7 bases from J, leaving 13 bases between. CDR1 SGHNT and CDR2 YYREEE come from the germline V gene (reference sequence). The CDR3 totals 14 residues. The CDR3 DNA follows: TGTGCCAGCAGCTTGGTCGGCGCTCTAGGTGGCTACACCTTC. Translated, it gives CASSLVGALGGYTF.

This chain joins TRBV11-2 and TRBJ2-7; D is uncertain. The V gene lost 3 bases and the J gene lost 5 bases, with 14 bases spanning the gap. The germline V gene encodes CDR1 SGHAT and CDR2 FQNNGV. The CDR3 is 14 residues long. CDR3 residues: CASSFRSQVHEQYF. The CDR3 bases are TGTGCCAGCAGCTTCCGGAGTCAGGTCCACGAGCAGTACTTC.

V and J are TRBV27 and TRBJ2-1, with 12 bases fitting TRBD2. J lost 1 base, V lost 5 bases, and 0 bases had no gene match. There are 15 residues in the CDR3. Germline V gene lookup returns CDR1 MNHEY and CDR2 SMNVEV (reference sequence). CDR3 amino acids: CASSGTSGSYNEQFF. CDR3 sequence (DNA): TGTGCCAGCAGTGGGACTAGCGGGTCCTACAATGAGCAGTTCTTC.

DNA for the CDR3: TGTGCCAGCAGCTTCGTGCGGGAGCCGTTGAATGAGCAGTTCTTC. This encodes CASSFVREPLNEQFF. V and J are TRBV5-4 and TRBJ2-1; 7 bases are a match to TRBD2. This CDR3 contains 15 residues. Looked up from germline, CDR1 is SGHNT and CDR2 is YYREEE (reference sequence). The ends lost 2 bases at V and 7 bases at J; junction bases unmatched: 9.

This chain uses TRBV5-1 with TRBJ2-7; D not certain. Germline CDR1 and CDR2: SGHRS and YFSETQ. V gave up 0 bases and J gave up 2 bases, with 12 bases separating them. This CDR3 spans 15 amino acids. The CDR3 sequence is CASSLAATDPYEQYF. DNA of the CDR3: TGCGCCAGCAGCTTGGCCGCTACGGACCCCTACGAGCAGTACTTC.

The genes are TRBV30 and TRBJ1-5; no reliable D call. The germline V gene encodes CDR1 GTSNPN and CDR2 SVGIG (reference sequence). CDR3 length equals 13 residues. V shed 1 base and J shed 4 bases, with 8 bases lying between them. The CDR3 nucleotides are TGTGCCTGGAGTGAAGGAGGGAATCAGCCCCAGCATTTT. This sequence encodes CAWSEGGNQPQHF.

CDR3 in DNA: TGCGCCAGCAGCTTCCGGGACTCCTACGAGCAGTACTTC. The encoded protein is CASSFRDSYEQYF. This chain uses TRBV5-1 with TRBJ2-7, with a tentative D call TRBD2 (5 bases). Deletions cut 2 bases from V and 0 bases from J, with 6 bases between. This CDR3 comprises 13 residues. The germline CDR1 and CDR2 sequences are SGHRS and YFSETQ.

The V gene is TRBV19, the J gene TRBJ1-1; D is possibly TRBD1 (5 bases). V lost 3 bases, J lost 0 bases, and 8 bases lay in between. CDR1 is LNHDA and CDR2 is SQIVND in the germline V gene (reference sequence). The CDR3 spans 14 residues. CDR3 coding DNA: TGTGCCAGTAGTATCGGGGGATTGAACACTGAAGCTTTCTTT. Residues: CASSIGGLNTEAFF.

This clone has a single count. The chain combines TRBV6-5 with TRBJ2-7; 9 bases are a match to TRBD2. The trim removed 6 bases at V and 0 bases at J, leaving 6 bases unmatched. Germline loops: CDR1 MNHEY, CDR2 SVGAGI. The CDR3 has 15 residues. The chain's CDR3 is CASSFSGRGSYEQYF. The DNA for the CDR3 is TGTGCCAGCAGCTTTAGCGGGAGAGGCTCCTACGAGCAGTACTTC.

The chain employs TRBV5-1 and TRBJ2-7; 7 bases are shared with TRBD1. CDR3 length: 15 residues. CDR1 SGHRS and CDR2 YFSETQ come from the germline V gene. The V segment lost 0 bases and the J segment 5 bases; nucleotides outside the gene matches: 8. The CDR3 protein is CASSLVDRLDHEQYF. CDR3 sequence (DNA): TGCGCCAGCAGCTTGGTGGACAGGTTAGACCACGAGCAGTACTTC.

The CDR3 protein is CASSVGVQTNEQFF. The CDR3 DNA follows: TGTGCCAGCAGCGTAGGGGTACAGACCAATGAGCAGTTCTTC. The chain employs TRBV9 and TRBJ2-1; D is unclear. CDR3 length: 14 residues. Trimming stripped 0 bases from V and 6 bases from J, with 10 bases between. CDR1 and CDR2 from the germline V gene are SGDLS and YYNGEE.

V and J are TRBV9 and TRBJ1-5; weak D call: TRBD1 (5 bases). Germline loops: CDR1 SGDLS, CDR2 YYNGEE. The CDR3 length is 15 residues. Trimming left V 0 bases short and J 4 bases short, with 11 bases between. CDR3 bases: TGTGCCAGCAGCGTAGCTGGGGGGGAAAATCAGCCCCAGCATTTT. This translates into CASSVAGGENQPQHF.

The V and J genes are TRBV5-1 and TRBJ1-2; TRBD1 agrees at 7 bases. Unmatched junction bases numbered 6, after V lost 4 bases and J lost 3 bases. This CDR3 comprises 14 residues. The germline V gene has CDR1 SGHRS and CDR2 YFSETQ. CDR3 coding DNA: TGCGCCAGCAGCCAGACTGGGACAGACTATGGCTACACCTTC. This sequence encodes CASSQTGTDYGYTF.

The rearrangement links TRBV6-5 to TRBJ2-5; D is tentatively TRBD1 or TRBD2 (5 bases each). Trimming shortened V by 6 bases and J by 5 bases, and 19 bases separated the two germline ends. Per germline, CDR1 MNHEY and CDR2 SVGAGI. The CDR3 contains 15 residues. The CDR3 bases are TGTGCCAGCAGCCCGGGACGGCTAAACTCGGAGACCCAGTACTTC. As protein: CASSPGRLNSETQYF.

V is TRBV4-2 and J is TRBJ2-3; a weak D match, TRBD2 (6 bases). The CDR3 is 12 amino acids. Germline CDR1 reads LGHNA; CDR2 reads YNFKEQ. Trimming stripped 0 bases from V and 11 bases from J, with 9 bases between. DNA of the CDR3: TGTGCCAGCAGCCAAGAAAGGCGGGGGCAGTATTTT. The encoded protein is CASSQERRGQYF.

The chain carries TRBV21-1 and TRBJ1-2; the listed D gene, TRBD1, was not tested against the DNA. TRBV21-1 corresponds to a pseudogene. The CDR3 has 15 residues. CDR3 bases: TGTGCCAGCAGCGGACGAAAGACAGATAACTATGGCTACACCTTC. Amino acids: CASSGRKTDNYGYTF.

J is TRBJ1-3 and V is TRBV6-5; the D is unclear. This CDR3 has 15 amino acids. Germline V gene lookup returns CDR1 MNHEY and CDR2 SVGAGI. V dropped 5 bases and J dropped 0 bases, with 11 bases sitting between them. Here the CDR3 reads CASSVTASSGNTIYF. The CDR3 coding sequence is TGTGCCAGCAGTGTGACTGCCAGCTCTGGAAACACCATATATTTT.

The V and J genes are TRBV28 and TRBJ1-1; D is undetermined. The CDR3 is 14 residues long. V lost 5 bases and J 3 bases, leaving 13 bases between the germline ends. Germline V gene data show CDR1 as MDHEN and CDR2 as SYDVKM. The DNA of the CDR3 is TGTGCCAGCAGTCCCGAGTTCATAGACACTGAAGCTTTCTTT. Translated, it gives CASSPEFIDTEAFF.

The CDR3 loop is CASSSRTADTQYF. In nucleotides, the CDR3 is TGTGCCAGCAGCTCTAGAACGGCAGATACGCAGTATTTT. The chain carries TRBV9 and TRBJ2-3, with no clear D. The CDR3 length is 13 residues. The V and J ends lost 4 bases and 4 bases respectively, with 10 bases between them. Per the germline V gene, CDR1 is SGDLS and CDR2 is YYNGEE.

The chain employs TRBV19 and TRBJ2-1; D is perhaps TRBD1 or TRBD2 (5 bases each). The V end was cut by 3 bases, the J end by 9 bases, with 9 bases between. The germline CDR1 and CDR2 sequences are LNHDA and SQIVND (reference sequence). The CDR3 has 12 amino acids. CDR3 amino acids: CASSIRDVEQFF. The CDR3 DNA follows: TGTGCCAGTAGTATCAGGGACGTTGAGCAGTTCTTC.

The V gene is TRBV27, the J gene TRBJ2-1; D is possibly TRBD1 (6 bases). The length of the CDR3 is 15 residues. V was cut by 5 bases and J by 5 bases, with 16 bases left in between. Germline assignment: CDR1 MNHEY and CDR2 SMNVEV (reference sequence). The CDR3 spells CASSPRGRDNNEQFF. As DNA, the CDR3 is TGTGCCAGCAGTCCCCGCGGACGGGACAACAATGAGCAGTTCTTC.

The V and J genes are TRBV7-9 and TRBJ2-3, with no clear D. Trimming took off 5 bases at V and 1 base at J, with 16 bases between the two ends. This CDR3 has 16 amino acids. Germline V CDR1 and CDR2: SEHNR, FQNEAQ (reference sequence). CDR3 sequence reads: CASSPYAGGRTDTQYF. The CDR3 DNA follows: TGTGCCAGCAGCCCTTATGCCGGCGGTCGCACAGATACGCAGTATTTT.

The V and J genes are TRBV11-2 and TRBJ2-5; TRBD2 aligns across 12 bases. The last part of the DNA fits TRBJ2-7 better; the J call may be wrong. The CDR3 extends over 17 amino acids. Per germline, CDR1 SGHAT and CDR2 FQNNGV. This CDR3 is CASSLSRLAGDPYEQYF. The CDR3 bases are TGTGCCAGCAGCCTAAGTCGACTAGCGGGAGACCCCTACGAGCAGTACTTC.

The chain is built from TRBV7-9 and TRBJ1-5; D is undetermined. Germline lookup yields CDR1 SEHNR and CDR2 FQNEAQ (reference sequence). This CDR3 is built from 14 residues. V dropped 1 base and J dropped 2 bases, with 6 bases sitting between them. CDR3 amino acids: CASSLVGRNQPQHF. In DNA form, the CDR3 reads TGTGCCAGCAGCTTAGTCGGGCGCAATCAGCCCCAGCATTTT. Full variable domain (rest looked up from reference TRBV7-9 and TRBJ1-5): DTGVSQNPRHKITKRGQNVTFRCDPISEHNRLYWYRQTLGQGPEFLTYFQNEAQLEKSRLLSDRFSAERPKGSFSTLEIQRTEQGDSAMYLCASSLVGRNQPQHFGDGTRLSIL.

In this sample, this clone turned up once. The chain combines TRBV6-1 with TRBJ1-5; 8 bases align to TRBD1. The CDR3 contains 15 residues. CDR1 is MNHNS, CDR2 SASEGT, per germline. With V trimmed by 5 bases and J by 3 bases, 6 bases remained unmatched. CDR3: CASSRQGPSNQPQHF. The CDR3 DNA sequence: TGTGCCAGCAGTAGACAGGGGCCTTCCAATCAGCCCCAGCATTTT.

The rearrangement joins TRBV7-8 to TRBJ2-3, with unresolved D. The CDR3 is 15 residues long. In germline, CDR1 is SGHVS, CDR2 FQNEAQ. V was clipped by 7 bases and J by 2 bases, with 16 bases between them. This CDR3 reads CASTAQVSLTDTQYF. The DNA for the CDR3 is TGTGCCAGCACCGCCCAGGTCTCTCTCACAGATACGCAGTATTTT.

This chain joins TRBV29-1 and TRBJ2-1, with 11 positions matching TRBD2. This CDR3 contains 18 residues. The germline V gene has CDR1 SQVTM and CDR2 ANQGSEA. The V gene end was trimmed by 0 bases and the J gene end by 1 base; junction bases not matched to a gene: 8. The CDR3 loop reads CSVEDVSGRAISYNEQFF. CDR3 nucleotides: TGCAGCGTTGAAGATGTTAGCGGGAGGGCTATATCCTACAATGAGCAGTTCTTC.

V gene TRBV7-3 combines with J gene TRBJ2-5; the D is unclear. Germline V gene sequence: CDR1 SGHTA, CDR2 FQGTGA. The CDR3 has 13 residues. Trimming took off 3 bases at V and 5 bases at J, with 10 bases between the two ends. The DNA for the CDR3 is TGTGCCAGCAGCTTGACGTCGTGGGAGACCCAGTACTTC. This translates into CASSLTSWETQYF.